A single TCR beta chain is shown here with its context. Its antigen is undetermined. The junction departs from germline at one end; a sequencing error may be responsible. This entry is derived from a study of T cells in Graves' hyperthyroidism and ophthalmopathy. Background on the study: Peripheral blood was acquired at first diagnosis, ahead of any therapy whatsoever.

RNA transcripts gave rise to amplified TCR beta CDR3 regions. Carried out on the TCR CDR3, a first-round RT-PCR used the HTBI primer set. From the multiplex PCR reads, TCRdb called clonotypes with MiXCR, one entry per CDR3 protein. The table records 660,000 or so distinct CDR3 sequences, roughly 20% of them present only once. Active moderate-to-severe ophthalmopathy, Clinical Activity Score at least 3, NOSPECS at least 4, under 3 months' duration. Diagnoses were established using clinical symptoms, serum thyroxine and TRAb, thyroid ultrasound and orbital computed tomography. The germline V gene encodes CDR1 MNHGY and CDR2 SVAAGI. The CDR3 totals 14 residues. Study-level findings and limits: Most thyroid clonotypes that were expanded above 0.001 also turned up in blood.

This clonotype was sampled from a man aged 30-40 years with Graves' ophthalmopathy. Material for sequencing was blood. V usage is TRBV6-9 and J usage is TRBJ2-7, with 7 bases matching TRBD2. CDR3 amino acids: CASSYSGPAYGQYF. CDR3 coding DNA: TGTGCCAGCAGCTATAGCGGGCCAGCTTACGGGCAGTACTTC.